This is a list of T cell receptor beta chains from one sample in a study of blood T cell repertoires in COVID-19. Some clones are missing from TCRdb's copy, which holds only in-frame ones; the method was immunoSEQ multiplex PCR. This sample has about 240,000 clones, with around 85% found just once. The specimen sequenced was PBMCs or T cells enriched from blood (not recorded which). These receptors all stem from a woman aged 40-49 years with acute COVID-19. Each CDR3 is given with its conserved first and last residue. Fields, in order: CDR3 protein, CDR3 DNA, V gene, D gene, J gene, clone size. A D gene is named only where the DNA matches it firmly. Some rows have no size entry. The others give once, few or many, or a class for an expanded clone.

CASSLADSRGYTF	TGTGCCAGCAGCTTAGCTGACAGTCGGGGCTACACCTTC	TRBV7-9	.	TRBJ1-2	.
CASSAGLAGVAKNIQYF	TGTGCCAGCAGTGCGGGACTAGCGGGAGTAGCCAAAAACATTCAGTACTTC	TRBV6-1	TRBD2	TRBJ2-4	.
CSVVTGNLAGYTF	TGCAGCGTTGTAACAGGGAACTTGGCTGGCTACACCTTC	TRBV29-1	.	TRBJ1-2	.
CASSLSPGLAANEQFF	TGCGCCAGCAGCTTGTCTCCGGGACTAGCCGCCAATGAGCAGTTCTTC	TRBV5-1	TRBD2	TRBJ2-1	.
CASSPRQGAWEQYF	TGTGCCAGCAGTCCAAGACAGGGGGCTTGGGAGCAGTACTTC	TRBV6-5	TRBD1	TRBJ2-7	.
CASSRLADSYEQYF	TGTGCCAGCAGCCGACTAGCGGACTCCTACGAGCAGTACTTC	TRBV2	TRBD2	TRBJ2-7	.
CASSRTGFGYTF	TGTGCCAGCAGTCGGACAGGGTTCGGCTACACCTTC	TRBV5-8	TRBD1	TRBJ1-2	once
CASRREGSGYEQYF	TGTGCCAGCAGAAGGGAGGGCTCTGGCTACGAGCAGTACTTC	TRBV11-2	TRBD2	TRBJ2-7	few
CASSAKYREGGYTF	TGTGCCAGCAGCGCAAAATACAGGGAAGGCGGCTACACCTTC	TRBV11-2	.	TRBJ1-2	few
CASSLVTSRTPGETQYF	TGTGCCAGCAGCTTAGTCACGAGTCGAACCCCAGGGGAGACCCAGTACTTC	TRBV11-3	.	TRBJ2-5	.
CASSPRGGTGELFF	TGTGCCAGCAGCCCCCGCGGGGGCACCGGGGAGCTGTTTTTT	TRBV9	TRBD2	TRBJ2-2	.
CASSFVPAGGGEQFF	TGCGCCAGCAGCTTCGTCCCAGCGGGAGGGGGTGAGCAGTTCTTC	TRBV5-1	TRBD2	TRBJ2-1	.
CATSDSRGGGAYEQYF	TGTGCCACCAGTGATTCCAGAGGGGGCGGCGCCTACGAGCAGTACTTC	TRBV24-1	TRBD1	TRBJ2-7	.
CASSDTTSSYEQYF	TGCGCCAGCAGCGATACTACGAGCTCCTACGAGCAGTACTTC	TRBV5-1	.	TRBJ2-7	.
CASSPGTGDDNEQFF	TGTGCCAGCAGCCCCGGGACAGGGGACGACAATGAGCAGTTCTTC	TRBV21-1	.	TRBJ2-1	once
CASSQDRVTSGYQETQYF	TGTGCCAGCAGCCAAGATAGGGTCACTAGCGGTTACCAAGAGACCCAGTACTTC	TRBV4-2	TRBD2	TRBJ2-5	.
CASSYRSGQRIQETQYF	TGTGCCAGCAGTTACCGGTCGGGACAGCGAATCCAAGAGACCCAGTACTTC	TRBV6-2/TRBV6-3	TRBD1	TRBJ2-5	.
CASSRGDLTDTQYF	TGTGCCAGCAGCCGCGGGGACCTCACAGATACGCAGTATTTT	TRBV6-4	.	TRBJ2-3	.
CASSLQGGNYGYTF	TGTGCCAGCAGCTTACAGGGAGGTAACTATGGCTACACCTTC	TRBV11-2	.	TRBJ1-2	.
CASSEFRGQGGLGYTF	TGTGCCAGCAGTGAATTTCGCGGACAGGGAGGTTTGGGCTACACCTTC	TRBV6-1	TRBD1	TRBJ1-2	few
CASSLELSGANVLTF	TGTGCCAGCAGCCTAGAACTTTCTGGGGCCAACGTCCTGACTTTC	TRBV3-1/TRBV3-2	.	TRBJ2-6	.
CASSEEGADTQYF	TGTGCCAGCAGTGAAGAGGGGGCAGATACGCAGTATTTT	TRBV25-1	.	TRBJ2-3	.
CASTQWSSAPYGYTF	TGTGCCAGCACCCAGTGGTCTAGCGCCCCCTATGGCTACACCTTC	TRBV5-6	.	TRBJ1-2	.
CASSGGQSSYNEQFF	TGTGCCAGCAGCGGTGGGCAGAGCTCCTACAATGAGCAGTTCTTC	TRBV13	.	TRBJ2-1	.
CATSALESTEAFF	TGTGCCACCAGCGCACTAGAAAGTACTGAAGCTTTCTTT	TRBV24-1	.	TRBJ1-1	.
CASSFDRENTEAFF	TGCGCCAGCAGCTTTGACAGGGAGAACACTGAAGCTTTCTTT	TRBV5-1	TRBD1	TRBJ1-1	.
CASAGGNEQFF	TGTGCCAGCGCAGGGGGCAATGAGCAGTTCTTC	TRBV5-8	TRBD1	TRBJ2-1	once
CSVYSGNTIYF	TGCAGCGTTTACTCTGGAAACACCATATATTTT	TRBV29-1	.	TRBJ1-3	.
CASSYEQNQPQHF	TGTGCCAGCAGTTATGAGCAAAATCAGCCCCAGCATTTT	TRBV6-5	.	TRBJ1-5	.
CASSLVESFQFF	TGTGCCAGCAGCCTAGTCGAGTCTTTTCAGTTCTTC	TRBV3-1/TRBV3-2	.	TRBJ2-1	.
CASSRGTSTDTQYF	TGTGCCAGCAGTCGGGGAACTAGCACAGATACGCAGTATTTT	TRBV7-9	.	TRBJ2-3	.
CASSYRRAGDSGTEAFF	TGTGCCAGCAGCTACAGGCGGGCGGGGGACTCAGGGACTGAAGCTTTCTTT	TRBV11-3	.	TRBJ1-1	.
CASSLVAPSTDTQYF	TGTGCCAGCAGCTTAGTAGCGCCTAGCACAGATACGCAGTATTTT	TRBV7-8	.	TRBJ2-3	.
CAWSVAPDRLNEKLFF	TGTGCCTGGAGTGTAGCCCCGGACAGACTTAATGAAAAACTGTTTTTT	TRBV30	.	TRBJ1-4	.
CASSGPGLTPYEQYF	TGCGCCAGCAGCGGACCGGGACTGACCCCCTACGAGCAGTACTTC	TRBV5-1	.	TRBJ2-7	once
CASSPPGQGAEAFF	TGTGCCAGCAGCCCACCCGGACAGGGGGCTGAAGCTTTCTTT	TRBV6-2/TRBV6-3	TRBD1	TRBJ1-1	.
CASSPYGGGRGEQYF	TGTGCCAGCAGCCCCTATGGGGGGGGCAGGGGCGAGCAGTACTTC	TRBV5-6	.	TRBJ2-7	.
CASSLLAGSYNEQFF	TGTGCCAGCAGCCTTCTTGCGGGATCCTACAATGAGCAGTTCTTC	TRBV7-3	.	TRBJ2-1	.
CASSLQDSGNTIYF	TGTGCCAGCAGCCTACAGGACTCTGGAAACACCATATATTTT	TRBV5-6	.	TRBJ1-3	.
CASSLERVSYEQYF	TGTGCCAGCAGCTTAGAGAGGGTTTCCTACGAGCAGTACTTC	TRBV11-2	.	TRBJ2-7	.
CASSHAGTSDYNEQFF	TGTGCCAGCAGCCACGCCGGGACTAGCGACTACAATGAGCAGTTCTTC	TRBV11-1	TRBD2	TRBJ2-1	.
CASSSLTGSVSDTQYF	TGCGCCAGCAGCTCCCTTACCGGGAGTGTCTCAGATACGCAGTATTTT	TRBV5-1	.	TRBJ2-3	.
CATSDGGESSYNEQFF	TGTGCCACCAGTGATGGGGGGGAGAGCTCCTACAATGAGCAGTTCTTC	TRBV24-1	TRBD2	TRBJ2-1	.
CASSSGFLAGVGQETQYF	TGCGCCAGCAGCTCCGGGTTTTTAGCGGGAGTGGGCCAAGAGACCCAGTACTTC	TRBV5-1	TRBD2	TRBJ2-5	.
CASSQGGWPRRSPLHF	TGCGCCAGCAGCCAAGGCGGATGGCCTCGGAGGTCACCCCTCCACTTT	TRBV4-1	.	TRBJ1-6	.
CASSIWGTGEMNTEAFF	TGTGCCAGTAGTATTTGGGGGACAGGGGAAATGAACACTGAAGCTTTCTTT	TRBV19	TRBD1	TRBJ1-1	once
CASSVTGRSYNEQFF	TGTGCCAGCAGCGTGACAGGGAGATCCTACAATGAGCAGTTCTTC	TRBV9	TRBD1	TRBJ2-1	.
CASSISRVAGNTIYF	TGTGCCAGTAGTATCTCCAGGGTGGCTGGAAACACCATATATTTT	TRBV19	.	TRBJ1-3	once
CASGTKAGHEQYF	TGTGCCAGCGGCACTAAGGCGGGCCACGAGCAGTACTTC	TRBV7-6	.	TRBJ2-7	.
CASSLFRYNEQFF	TGCGCCAGCAGCTTGTTCCGGTACAATGAGCAGTTCTTC	TRBV5-1	.	TRBJ2-1	.
CASSSGQNSNQPQHF	TGTGCCAGCAGCTCGGGACAGAATAGCAATCAGCCCCAGCATTTT	TRBV5-5	TRBD1	TRBJ1-5	.
CASSARPGTSTDTQYF	TGTGCCAGCAGCGCCCGGCCCGGGACTAGCACAGATACGCAGTATTTT	TRBV9	.	TRBJ2-3	.